Listed below are T cell receptor beta chains from one sample, sequenced in a study of T cells in Graves' hyperthyroidism and ophthalmopathy. TCRdb reprocessed the multiplex PCR reads via MiXCR and lists one record per CDR3 protein. This sample carries 300,000 to 500,000 distinct CDR3 sequences, over 13% of them seen once, and the ten largest clones take over 25%. Sequenced material: blood. These receptors all come from a man aged 50 to 59 with Graves' ophthalmopathy. The CDR3 runs from the conserved cysteine through the conserved F or W. A D gene is named only where the DNA matches it firmly. Where a row states a size, it is once, few, many or the class of an expanded clone; other rows omit it.

>TRBD2|many|TRBJ2-7|TRBV24-1
CATSDGLAGGYEQYF
TGTGCCACCAGTGATGGACTAGCGGGAGGCTACGAGCAGTACTTC
>TRBD2|many|TRBJ2-1|TRBV12-3/TRBV12-4
CASRTLAASSYNEQFF
TGTGCCAGCAGAACACTAGCGGCAAGCTCCTACAATGAGCAGTTCTTC
>TRBD1|many|TRBJ2-7|TRBV27
CASSSQLRTGFPEQYF
TGTGCCAGCAGTTCCCAGCTAAGGACAGGGTTCCCCGAGCAGTACTTC
>TRBD2|-|TRBJ2-5|TRBV10-3
CAISERTSGRFNAETQYF
TGTGCCATCAGTGAGCGGACTAGCGGGAGGTTTAACGCCGAGACCCAGTACTTC
>-|few|TRBJ1-4|TRBV27
CASSLSVDYEKLFF
TGTGCCAGCAGTTTATCGGTCGATTATGAAAAACTGTTTTTT
>TRBD1|-|TRBJ1-4|TRBV19
CASISTGRNEKLFF
TGTGCCAGTATTTCGACAGGGCGTAATGAAAAACTGTTTTTT
>TRBD1|many|TRBJ2-2|TRBV20-1
CSAHVTGEPGELFF
TGCAGTGCTCACGTAACAGGGGAACCCGGGGAGCTGTTTTTT
>-|-|TRBJ2-3|TRBV15
CATSGPRVGGSTDTQYF
TGTGCCACCAGCGGACCCCGGGTCGGCGGGAGCACAGATACGCAGTATTTT
>TRBD2|-|TRBJ2-1|TRBV11-2
CASSGTSGSAEQFF
TGTGCCAGCAGCGGGACTAGCGGGAGTGCTGAGCAGTTCTTC
>-|many|TRBJ1-1|TRBV3-1
CASSQDKIGPEAFF
TGTGCCAGCAGCCAAGACAAGATAGGCCCTGAAGCTTTCTTT
>TRBD1|-|TRBJ1-6|TRBV27
CASSDQGVTSPLHF
TGTGCCAGCAGTGACCAGGGGGTTACTTCACCCCTCCACTTT
>TRBD2|many|TRBJ2-5|TRBV11-2
CASSLAGRVQETQYF
TGTGCCAGTTCATTAGCGGGAAGGGTCCAAGAGACCCAGTACTTC
>-|few|TRBJ2-5|TRBV6-1
CASGSRETQYF
TGTGCCAGCGGGAGTCGTGAGACCCAGTACTTC
>-|many|TRBJ2-7|TRBV11-3
CASSLELIYEQYF
TGTGCCAGCAGCTTAGAACTGATCTACGAGCAGTACTTC
>-|-|TRBJ1-2|TRBV30
CATDSYGYTF
TGTGCCACAGACAGCTATGGCTACACCTTC
>-|many|TRBJ2-7|TRBV5-5
CASSLARDSKGTYEQYF
TGTGCCAGCAGCTTGGCACGGGACTCAAAGGGTACCTACGAGCAGTACTTC
>TRBD1|few|TRBJ2-3|TRBV15
CATSRDWTGSTDTQYF
TGTGCCACCAGCAGAGATTGGACAGGGAGCACAGATACGCAGTATTTT
>TRBD1|many|TRBJ1-1|TRBV2
CASRQLGTGATEAFF
TGTGCCAGCAGACAACTTGGGACAGGGGCGACTGAAGCTTTCTTT
>TRBD2|many|TRBJ2-3|TRBV20-1
CSARGASGASTDTQYF
TGCAGTGCTAGAGGGGCTAGCGGAGCCTCCACAGATACGCAGTATTTT
>-|many|TRBJ1-2|TRBV19
CASETSSGTYGYTF
TGTGCCAGTGAAACCTCCTCAGGGACCTATGGCTACACCTTC
>TRBD1|many|TRBJ1-3|TRBV12-3/TRBV12-4
CASSSTGIGNTIYF
TGTGCCAGCAGCTCGACAGGGATAGGAAACACCATATATTTT
>-|-|TRBJ2-5|TRBV30
CARSSTSWGETQYF
TGTGCCCGGAGTTCCACTAGCTGGGGGGAGACCCAGTACTTC